Described below is a single TCR beta chain sequence and its context. These data come from a study of blood T cell repertoires in COVID-19. Study background: Samples taken during acute and convalescent COVID-19 were collected in the United States, Italy and Spain. In each case, the material was cDNA or gDNA derived from T cells, B-cell-depleted T cells, or PBMCs.

Study processing details: Nucleated cell number was recorded as an estimate derived from reference gene primer amplification. Generated by immunoSEQ multiplex PCR, the TCRdb table keeps only in-frame clones and is missing some. The D gene and trimming were derived from the DNA, and the V and J assignments and clone size from that table. The table shows 70,000 to 100,000 clones, with roughly 76% occurring only once. V was shortened by 5 bases and J by 4 bases, with 14 bases between the two germline ends. CDR1 MNHNY and CDR2 SVGAGI come from the germline V gene (reference sequence). CDR3 length: 14 amino acids.

This chain uses TRBV6-6 with TRBJ1-2; possible D gene TRBD1, 5 bases. The sequence was collected from a woman aged 45-60 years with acute or convalescent COVID-19. Sequencing input: peripheral blood. CDR3 loop: CASSPTTESYGYTF. Written as DNA, the CDR3 is TGTGCCAGCAGTCCAACGACAGAGAGCTATGGCTACACCTTC.